The T cell receptor beta chain under discussion was sequenced for a study of cytomegalovirus exposure and HLA in healthy donors. CDR3 length: 14 residues. CDR1 LGHNA and CDR2 YSLEER come from the germline V gene. V was shortened by 0 bases and J by 6 bases, with 12 bases between the two germline ends. Primers: 60 Vbeta forward and 13 Jbeta reverse. TCRdb keeps only in-frame clones here, not all; method: immunoSEQ multiplex PCR. Of some 190,000 clones listed, roughly 87% are singletons. The chain is built from TRBV4-3 and TRBJ2-7; D is possibly TRBD2 (5 bases). Sample: PBMCs. The clonotype was recovered from a man aged 35 to 55 in good health and CMV-seronegative. The CDR3 bases are TGCGCCAGCAGCCAAGATGATTCCGGGGTCGAGCAGTACTTC. It codes for CASSQDDSGVEQYF.